This T cell receptor beta chain was sequenced for a study of blood T cell repertoires in COVID-19 (dated by TCRdb to 2018 to 2020). With respect to the entire study: Samples from collaborators originated in the United States, Italy and Spain and spanned both the acute and convalescent phases of COVID-19. The material from the prospective study consisted of cDNA or gDNA derived from T cells, B-cell-depleted T cells, or PBMCs. The dataset comprised deeply sampled blood TCRbeta repertoires from subjects exposed to, actively infected with, or recovered from COVID-19. A freely available public database, intended as a resource for researchers studying the immune response to SARS-CoV-2, is where the repertoires were released. Samples were obtained from the ongoing ImmuneRACE study (first 160 participants) and from some 1,200 subjects provided by 6 global collaborators. A de-identified subject ID, COVID-19 status, age in years and sex were almost always included in the sample metadata. HLA class I and class II types, where available, came from metadata supplied by the sample provider rather than from assay-based typing.

TCRbeta CDR3 regions were amplified from genomic DNA by means of the immunoSEQ Assay, a bias-controlled multiplex PCR. From the authors' description of their analysis: The number of nucleated cells in each sample was estimated from the amplification of reference gene primers within the assay. To quantify the absolute abundance of each unique TCRbeta CDR3 rearrangement, sequence reads were collapsed and filtered. For each sample, productive Simpson clonality was calculated as the square root of Simpson's diversity index over productive rearrangements. TCRdb's version of the immuneACCESS table is confined to in-frame rearrangements and falls short of the full clone set. An unresolved V gene accounts for under half of the shortfall where checked; the remainder is of unknown origin. That table gives V, J and clone size, and the DNA gave D and trimming. The sample data list more than 85,000 clones, and 87% of these were observed just once. Clones ranked in the top ten supply approximately 4.5% of the sample.

The CDR3 goes from the cysteine to the phenylalanine over 15 residues. The kept DNA is CDR3 alone, 45 bases in frame from the first base. V lost 7 bases and J lost 0 bases; the stretch between them is 15 bases long. CDR1 SGHRS and CDR2 YFSETQ were looked up in the germline V gene. On this clone itself: Its cognate antigen has yet to be identified. There are no base qualities to consult, and no much larger clone falls within one base.

The paper's findings and limits, for the study overall: The amount of clinical and demographic metadata varied by source and participant and was provided uncurated.

Collaborating institutions collected whole blood in K2EDTA tubes following their own protocols. Collaborator samples were shipped for TCRbeta analysis as frozen whole blood, isolated PBMCs, or DNA extracted from either sample type. The chain employs TRBV5-1 and TRBJ2-3, with TRBD1 perhaps the D gene, on 6 matching bases. This sequence was found in a man aged 70-80 years with acute or convalescent COVID-19. Sequenced: peripheral blood. The CDR3 protein is CASSPGTPSTDTQYF. The nucleotide sequence is TGCGCCAGCTCTCCCGGGACACCCAGCACAGATACGCAGTATTTT. Outside the CDR3, residues come from the reference TRBV5-1 and TRBJ2-3 proteins, so the full variable domain is: KAGVTQTPRYLIKTRGQQVTLSCSPISGHRSVSWYQQTPGQGLQFLFEYFSETQRNKGNFPGRFSGRQFSNSRSEMNVSTLELGDSALYLCASSPGTPSTDTQYFGPGTRLTVL.